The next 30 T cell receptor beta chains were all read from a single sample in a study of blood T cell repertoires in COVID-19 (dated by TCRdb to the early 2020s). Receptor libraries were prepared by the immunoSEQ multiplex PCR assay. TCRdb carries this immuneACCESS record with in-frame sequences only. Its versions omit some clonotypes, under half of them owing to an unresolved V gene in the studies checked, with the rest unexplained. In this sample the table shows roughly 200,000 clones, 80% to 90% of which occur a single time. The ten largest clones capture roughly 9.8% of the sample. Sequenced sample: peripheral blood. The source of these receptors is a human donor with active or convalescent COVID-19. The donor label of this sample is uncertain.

The CDR3 region has the DNA TGTGCCAGCAGCCAACTAAGGGGACCGGGGGGCGATGAGCAGTTCTTC. Its translation is CASSQLRGPGGDEQFF. The V call is TRBV14, the J call TRBJ2-1, with a tentative D call TRBD2 (7 bases). V lost 2 bases and J 8 bases, leaving 19 bases between the germline ends. CDR3 length: 16 amino acids. The V gene's germline CDR1 is SGHDN and CDR2 FVKESK.

The CDR3 DNA reads TGCAGTTCTTGGAGGATGGATGGCTACACCTTC. Protein sequence: CSSWRMDGYTF. The chain is built from TRBV20-1 and TRBJ1-2; unclear D gene. Germline values: CDR1 DFQATT, CDR2 SNEGSKA (reference sequence). Trimming shortened V by 8 bases and J by 6 bases, and 13 bases separated the two germline ends. This CDR3 is 11 amino acids long.

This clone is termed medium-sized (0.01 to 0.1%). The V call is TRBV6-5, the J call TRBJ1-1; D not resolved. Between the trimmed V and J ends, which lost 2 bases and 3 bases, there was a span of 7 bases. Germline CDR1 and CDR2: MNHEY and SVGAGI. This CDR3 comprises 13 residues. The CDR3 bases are TGTGCCAGCAGTTACGTTTCTTACACTGAAGCTTTCTTT. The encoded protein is CASSYVSYTEAFF.

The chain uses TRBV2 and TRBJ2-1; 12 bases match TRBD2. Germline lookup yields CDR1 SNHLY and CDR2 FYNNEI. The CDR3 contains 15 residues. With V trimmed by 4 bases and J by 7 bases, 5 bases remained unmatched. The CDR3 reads CASSVASGRGNEQFF. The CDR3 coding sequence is TGTGCCAGCAGTGTGGCTAGCGGGAGGGGTAATGAGCAGTTCTTC.

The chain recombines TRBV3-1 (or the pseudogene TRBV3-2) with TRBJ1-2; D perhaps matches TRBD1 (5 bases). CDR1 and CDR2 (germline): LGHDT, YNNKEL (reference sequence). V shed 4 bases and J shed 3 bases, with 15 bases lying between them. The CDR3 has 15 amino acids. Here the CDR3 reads CASSPGSGWDYGYTF. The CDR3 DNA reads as TGTGCCAGCAGCCCAGGGTCAGGGTGGGACTATGGCTACACCTTC.

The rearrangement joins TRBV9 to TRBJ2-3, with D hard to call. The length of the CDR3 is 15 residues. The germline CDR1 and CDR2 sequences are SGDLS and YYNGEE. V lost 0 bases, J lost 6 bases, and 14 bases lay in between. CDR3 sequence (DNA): TGTGCCAGCAGCGTAGATGTCTCCTATGAGGATACGCAGTATTTT. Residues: CASSVDVSYEDTQYF.

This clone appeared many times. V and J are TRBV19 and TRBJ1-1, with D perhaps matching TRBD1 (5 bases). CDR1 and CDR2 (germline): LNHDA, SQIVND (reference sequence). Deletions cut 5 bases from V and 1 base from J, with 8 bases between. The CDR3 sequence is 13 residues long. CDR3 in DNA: TGTGCCAGTAGTTTCGGACAGAACACTGAAGCTTTCTTT. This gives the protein CASSFGQNTEAFF.

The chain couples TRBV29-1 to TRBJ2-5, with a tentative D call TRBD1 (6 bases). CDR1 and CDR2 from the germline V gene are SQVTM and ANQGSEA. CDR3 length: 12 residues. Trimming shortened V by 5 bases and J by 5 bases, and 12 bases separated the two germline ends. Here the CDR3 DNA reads TGCAGCGTTTCAGGGGTGGGCGAGACCCAGTACTTC. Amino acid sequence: CSVSGVGETQYF.

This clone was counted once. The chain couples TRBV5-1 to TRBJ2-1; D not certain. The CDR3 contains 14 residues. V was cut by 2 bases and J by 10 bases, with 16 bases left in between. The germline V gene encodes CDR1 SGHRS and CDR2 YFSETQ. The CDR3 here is CASSLAANPTEQFF. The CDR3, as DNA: TGCGCCAGCAGCTTAGCCGCGAACCCCACGGAGCAGTTCTTC.

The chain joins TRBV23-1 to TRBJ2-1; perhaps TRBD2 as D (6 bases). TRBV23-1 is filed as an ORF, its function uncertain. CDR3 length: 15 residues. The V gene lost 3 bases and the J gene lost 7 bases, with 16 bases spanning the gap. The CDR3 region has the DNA TGCGCCAGCAGTCAGGGGAAGGGAGGTGAAAATGAGCAGTTCTTC. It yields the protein CASSQGKGGENEQFF.

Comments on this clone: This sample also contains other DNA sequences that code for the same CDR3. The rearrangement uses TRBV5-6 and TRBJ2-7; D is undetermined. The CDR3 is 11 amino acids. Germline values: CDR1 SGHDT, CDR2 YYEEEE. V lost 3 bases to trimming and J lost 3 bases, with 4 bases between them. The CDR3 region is CASSSSYEQYF. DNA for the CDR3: TGTGCCAGCAGCTCCAGCTACGAGCAGTACTTC. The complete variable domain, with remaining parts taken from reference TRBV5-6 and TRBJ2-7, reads DAGVTQSPTHLIKTRGQQVTLRCSPKSGHDTVSWYQQALGQGPQFIFQYYEEEERQRGNFPDRFSGHQFPNYSSELNVNALLLGDSALYLCASSSSYEQYFGPGTRLTVT.

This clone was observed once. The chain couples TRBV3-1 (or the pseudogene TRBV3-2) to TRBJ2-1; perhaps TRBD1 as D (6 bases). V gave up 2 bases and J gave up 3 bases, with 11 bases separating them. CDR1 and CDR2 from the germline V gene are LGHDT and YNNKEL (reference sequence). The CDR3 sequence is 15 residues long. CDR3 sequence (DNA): TGTGCCAGCAGCCAACGGACAGTTCTCTACAATGAGCAGTTCTTC. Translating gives CASSQRTVLYNEQFF.

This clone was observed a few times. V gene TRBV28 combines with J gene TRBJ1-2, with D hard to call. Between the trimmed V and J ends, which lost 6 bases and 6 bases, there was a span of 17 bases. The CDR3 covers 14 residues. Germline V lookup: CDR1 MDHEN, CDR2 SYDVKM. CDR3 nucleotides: TGTGCCAGCAGCCCTCAAGGTGGAGTTGATGGCTACACCTTC. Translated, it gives CASSPQGGVDGYTF.

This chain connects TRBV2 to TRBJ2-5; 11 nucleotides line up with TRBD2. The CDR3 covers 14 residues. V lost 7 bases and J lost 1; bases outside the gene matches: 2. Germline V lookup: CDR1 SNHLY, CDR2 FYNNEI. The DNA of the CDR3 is TGTGCCAGCATTCTAGCGGGGGGCCAAGAGACCCAGTACTTC. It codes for CASILAGGQETQYF.

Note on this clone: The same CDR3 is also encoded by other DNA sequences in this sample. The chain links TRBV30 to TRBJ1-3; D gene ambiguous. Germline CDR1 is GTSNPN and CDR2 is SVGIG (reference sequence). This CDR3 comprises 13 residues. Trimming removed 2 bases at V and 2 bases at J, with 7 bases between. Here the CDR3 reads CAWSTGTGNTIYF. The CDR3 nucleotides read TGTGCCTGGAGTACGGGGACTGGAAACACCATATATTTT.

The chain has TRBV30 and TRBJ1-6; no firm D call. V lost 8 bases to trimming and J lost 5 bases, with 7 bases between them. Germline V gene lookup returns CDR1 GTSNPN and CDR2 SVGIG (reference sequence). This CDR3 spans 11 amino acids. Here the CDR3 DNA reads TGTGCCCAGGAAAATAATTCACCCCTCCACTTT. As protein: CAQENNSPLHF. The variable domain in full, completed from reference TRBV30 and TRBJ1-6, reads SQTIHQWPATLVQPVGSPLSLECTVEGTSNPNLYWYRQAAGRGLQLLFYSVGIGQISSEVPQNLSASRPQDRQFILSSKKLLLSDSGFYLCAQENNSPLHFGNGTRLTVT.

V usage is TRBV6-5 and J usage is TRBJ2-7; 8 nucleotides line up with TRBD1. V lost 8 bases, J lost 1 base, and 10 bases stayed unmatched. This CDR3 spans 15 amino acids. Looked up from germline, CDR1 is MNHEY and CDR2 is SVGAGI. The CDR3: CASGRAGTGSYEQYF. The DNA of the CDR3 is TGTGCCAGCGGCAGAGCCGGGACAGGATCCTACGAGCAGTACTTC.

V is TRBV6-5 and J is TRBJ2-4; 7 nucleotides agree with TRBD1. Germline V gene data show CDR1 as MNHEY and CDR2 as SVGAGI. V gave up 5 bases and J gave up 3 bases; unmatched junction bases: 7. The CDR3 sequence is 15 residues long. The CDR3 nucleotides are TGTGCCAGCAGTCCACAGGGGATTGGCAAAAACATTCAGTACTTC. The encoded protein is CASSPQGIGKNIQYF.

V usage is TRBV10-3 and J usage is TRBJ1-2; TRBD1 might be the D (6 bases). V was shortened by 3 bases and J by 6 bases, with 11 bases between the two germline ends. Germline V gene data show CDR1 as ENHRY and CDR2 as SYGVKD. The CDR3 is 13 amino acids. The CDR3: CAISDGGRDGYTF. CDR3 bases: TGTGCCATCAGTGACGGGGGGCGGGATGGCTACACCTTC.

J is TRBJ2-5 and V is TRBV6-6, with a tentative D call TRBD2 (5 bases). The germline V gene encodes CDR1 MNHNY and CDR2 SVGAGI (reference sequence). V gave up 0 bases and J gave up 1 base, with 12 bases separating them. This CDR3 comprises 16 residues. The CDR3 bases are TGTGCCAGCAGTTACTCGATCCCAGCGGCCCAAGAGACCCAGTACTTC. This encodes CASSYSIPAAQETQYF.

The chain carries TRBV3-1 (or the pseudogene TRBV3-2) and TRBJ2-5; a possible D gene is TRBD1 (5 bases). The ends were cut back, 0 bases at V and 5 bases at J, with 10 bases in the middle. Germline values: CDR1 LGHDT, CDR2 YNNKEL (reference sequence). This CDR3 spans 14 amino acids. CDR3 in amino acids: CASSQDRVWETQYF. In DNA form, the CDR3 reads TGTGCCAGCAGCCAAGACAGGGTATGGGAGACCCAGTACTTC.

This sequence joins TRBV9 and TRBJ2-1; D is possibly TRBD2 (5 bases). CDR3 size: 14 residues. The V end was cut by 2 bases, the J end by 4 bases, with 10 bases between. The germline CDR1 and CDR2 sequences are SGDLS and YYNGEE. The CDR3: CASSVGGTYNEQFF. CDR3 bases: TGTGCCAGCAGCGTTGGAGGAACATACAATGAGCAGTTCTTC.

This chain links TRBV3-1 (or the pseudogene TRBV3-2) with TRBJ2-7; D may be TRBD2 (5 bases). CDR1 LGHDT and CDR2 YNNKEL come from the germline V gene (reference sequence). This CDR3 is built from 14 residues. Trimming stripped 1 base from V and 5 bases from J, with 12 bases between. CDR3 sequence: CASSQVSPADEQYF. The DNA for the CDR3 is TGTGCCAGCAGCCAAGTTAGCCCAGCGGACGAGCAGTACTTC.

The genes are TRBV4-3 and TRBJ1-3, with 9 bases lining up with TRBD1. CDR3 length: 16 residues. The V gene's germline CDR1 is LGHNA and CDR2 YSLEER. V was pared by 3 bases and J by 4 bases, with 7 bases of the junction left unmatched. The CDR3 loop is CASSHVTGTGGNTIYF. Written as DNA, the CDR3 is TGCGCCAGCAGCCATGTGACCGGGACAGGGGGAAACACCATATATTTT.

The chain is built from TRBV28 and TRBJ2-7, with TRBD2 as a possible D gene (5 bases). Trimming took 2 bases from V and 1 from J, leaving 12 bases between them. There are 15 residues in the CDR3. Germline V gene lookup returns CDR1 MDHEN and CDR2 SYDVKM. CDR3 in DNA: TGTGCCAGCAGTTTACCCCCGGACTCATCCTACGAGCAGTACTTC. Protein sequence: CASSLPPDSSYEQYF.

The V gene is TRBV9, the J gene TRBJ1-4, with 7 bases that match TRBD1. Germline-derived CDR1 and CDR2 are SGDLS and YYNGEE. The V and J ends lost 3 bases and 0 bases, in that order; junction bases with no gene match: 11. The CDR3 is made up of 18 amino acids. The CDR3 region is CASSGRGGTDATNEKLFF. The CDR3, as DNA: TGTGCCAGCAGCGGGAGAGGGGGGACAGACGCAACTAATGAAAAACTGTTTTTT.

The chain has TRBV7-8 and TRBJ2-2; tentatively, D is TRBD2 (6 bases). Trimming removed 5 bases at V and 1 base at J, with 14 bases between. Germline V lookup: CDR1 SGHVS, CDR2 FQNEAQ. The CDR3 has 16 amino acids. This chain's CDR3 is CASSRTRLENTGELFF. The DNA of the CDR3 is TGTGCCAGCAGCCGTACTCGACTAGAGAACACCGGGGAGCTGTTTTTT.

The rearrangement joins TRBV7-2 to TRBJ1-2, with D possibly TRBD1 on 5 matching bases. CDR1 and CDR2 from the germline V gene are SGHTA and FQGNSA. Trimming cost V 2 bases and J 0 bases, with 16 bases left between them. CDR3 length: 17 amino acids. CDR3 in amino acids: CASSLRDSPLANYGYTF. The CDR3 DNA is TGTGCCAGCAGCTTACGGGACTCCCCGTTAGCTAACTATGGCTACACCTTC.

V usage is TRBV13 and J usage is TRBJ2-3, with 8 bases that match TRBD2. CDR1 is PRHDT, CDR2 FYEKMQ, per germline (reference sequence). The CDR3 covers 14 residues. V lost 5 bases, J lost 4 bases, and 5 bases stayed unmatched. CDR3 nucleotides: TGTGCCAGCAGCCCTGGGACTAGGTCAGATACGCAGTATTTT. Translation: CASSPGTRSDTQYF.

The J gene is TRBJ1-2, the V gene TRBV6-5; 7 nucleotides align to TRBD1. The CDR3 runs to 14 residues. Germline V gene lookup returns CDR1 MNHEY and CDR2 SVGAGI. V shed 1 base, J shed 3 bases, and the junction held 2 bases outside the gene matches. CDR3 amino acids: CASSYLTGDYGYTF. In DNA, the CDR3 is TGTGCCAGCAGTTACTTAACAGGGGACTATGGCTACACCTTC.